The 28 T cell receptor beta chains in this list originate from one sample, sequenced in a study of regulatory T cells in long-lasting Graves disease. Sample time point: newly diagnosed GD, antithyroid drugs for less than 3 months. Extracted RNA from PBMCs served as the source of the TCR library. iRepertoire HTBI primers and Arm-PCR of CDR3 regions built TCR beta libraries. MiXCR was run by TCRdb on the multiplex PCR reads, yielding one entry per CDR3 protein. Among about 470,000 distinct CDR3 sequences listed, under 15% were seen once. The sample was also linked to a second study, of T cells in Graves' hyperthyroidism and ophthalmopathy.

Here the sequenced sample was peripheral blood mononuclear cells (PBMCs), taken at new diagnosis, from a patient treated with antithyroid drugs. These receptors were collected from a woman in her thirties with Graves disease.

Ten or more counts support this clonotype. The V call is TRBV6-5, the J call TRBJ1-2, with D possibly matching TRBD1 (6 bases). Looked up from germline, CDR1 is MNHEY and CDR2 is SVGAGI. This CDR3 has 15 amino acids. Trimming took 2 bases from V and 10 from J, leaving 20 bases between them. CDR3 residues: CASSYRAGVSDDYTF. CDR3 DNA: TGTGCCAGCAGTTACCGCGCAGGGGTTTCGGATGACTACACCTTC.

This clonotype occurred many times. The V call is TRBV11-2, the J call TRBJ2-7; D possibly corresponds to TRBD2 (5 bases). Per the germline V gene, CDR1 is SGHAT and CDR2 is FQNNGV. V was shortened by 0 bases and J by 4 bases, with 22 bases between the two germline ends. There are 18 residues in the CDR3. CDR3: CASSLEKVLVVGIYEQYF. The CDR3 coding sequence is TGTGCCAGCAGCTTAGAGAAGGTCCTTGTCGTCGGGATTTACGAGCAGTACTTC.

This clonotype came up a few times. This chain connects TRBV15 to TRBJ2-7, with 7 positions matching TRBD1. Trimming took 0 bases from V and 3 from J; bases not matched to a gene: 5. The CDR3 has 15 amino acids. Germline CDR1 LNHNV, CDR2 YYDKDF (reference sequence). The CDR3 spells CATSRDDRELYEQYF. The CDR3 DNA sequence: TGTGCCACCAGCAGAGACGACAGGGAGCTCTACGAGCAGTACTTC.

This clonotype was observed at least ten times. The chain recombines TRBV7-9 with TRBJ2-5; D is perhaps TRBD1 (5 bases). The CDR3 totals 15 residues. Trimming pared 4 bases from V and 5 bases from J, leaving 17 bases between. Germline loops: CDR1 SEHNR, CDR2 FQNEAQ (reference sequence). The CDR3 reads CASSSQPPGRETQYF. The DNA for the CDR3 is TGTGCCAGCAGCTCCCAGCCCCCAGGGCGGGAGACCCAGTACTTC.

This clonotype was seen a few times. The chain uses TRBV20-1 and TRBJ1-6; 9 bases align to TRBD1. CDR3 size: 15 residues. V was pared by 5 bases and J by 7 bases, with 9 bases of the junction left unmatched. Germline V gene data show CDR1 as DFQATT and CDR2 as SNEGSKA (reference sequence). DNA of the CDR3: TGCAGTGCTCCTCACAGACAGGGGGTCAATTCACCCCTCCACTTT. Translation gives CSAPHRQGVNSPLHF.

The rearrangement links TRBV20-1 to TRBJ2-1; 9 positions agree with TRBD1. CDR3 length: 15 residues. V lost 5 bases to trimming and J lost 8 bases; unmatched junction nucleotides: 13. The germline CDR1 and CDR2 sequences are DFQATT and SNEGSKA (reference sequence). The CDR3 nucleotides read TGCAGTGCTTGGGACAGGGATACGATGAGCGATGAGCAGTTCTTC. It codes for CSAWDRDTMSDEQFF.

This clonotype was seen ten or more times. The rearrangement links TRBV9 to TRBJ2-3; D not certain. V gave up 4 bases and J gave up 4 bases, with 16 bases separating them. This CDR3 is built from 15 residues. From germline, CDR1 is SGDLS and CDR2 YYNGEE. The CDR3 bases are TGTGCCAGCAGCCCGGCCACCATACCACCAGATACGCAGTATTTT. Its translation is CASSPATIPPDTQYF.

The chain couples TRBV19 to TRBJ1-1; possible D gene TRBD1, 6 bases. CDR3 length: 17 amino acids. The germline V gene has CDR1 LNHDA and CDR2 SQIVND (reference sequence). Trimming stripped 3 bases from V and 3 bases from J, with 20 bases between. This chain's CDR3 is CASSMVTNRDLDTEAFF. DNA for the CDR3: TGTGCCAGTAGTATGGTGACAAACAGGGACTTGGACACTGAAGCTTTCTTT.

This clonotype was seen many times. The chain joins TRBV24-1 to TRBJ2-5; 8 nucleotides agree with TRBD2. The V gene end was trimmed by 4 bases and the J gene end by 2 bases; junction bases not matched to a gene: 5. CDR1 is KGHDR and CDR2 is SFDVKD in the germline V gene. This CDR3 is built from 15 residues. CDR3 DNA sequence: TGTGCCACCAGTGAACCGGGACTAGGGCAAGAGACCCAGTACTTC. It codes for CATSEPGLGQETQYF.

This clonotype was recorded many times. This chain uses TRBV20-1 with TRBJ2-1; TRBD1 might be the D (6 bases). The CDR3 extends over 15 amino acids. CDR1 DFQATT and CDR2 SNEGSKA come from the germline V gene (reference sequence). V dropped 1 base and J dropped 2 bases, with 12 bases sitting between them. CDR3 in amino acids: CSARAWGLTYNEQFF. The DNA of the CDR3 is TGCAGTGCTAGAGCATGGGGGCTAACCTACAATGAGCAGTTCTTC.

This clonotype was observed many times. The chain carries TRBV20-1 and TRBJ2-7; 7 nucleotides line up with TRBD2. Germline CDR1 and CDR2: DFQATT and SNEGSKA (reference sequence). The CDR3 is made up of 14 amino acids. J gave up 2 bases and V 3 bases, and 7 bases lay outside the gene matches. The CDR3 region has the DNA TGCAGTGCTAGTGGGGGGGGTAGTACCTACGAGCAGTACTTC. Protein sequence: CSASGGGSTYEQYF.

This clonotype was found a few times. The V call is TRBV29-1, the J call TRBJ1-4, with TRBD1 as a possible D gene (6 bases). V dropped 2 bases and J dropped 7 bases, with 14 bases sitting between them. Germline lookup yields CDR1 SQVTM and CDR2 ANQGSEA. There are 14 residues in the CDR3. The DNA for the CDR3 is TGCAGCGTTGAATCGGATAGGGGGGCTGAAAAACTGTTTTTT. Protein product: CSVESDRGAEKLFF.

This clonotype was seen only a few times. The chain is built from TRBV18 and TRBJ1-1; tentatively, D is TRBD1 (5 bases). CDR3 size: 15 residues. Germline V CDR1 and CDR2: KGHSH, LQKENI. With 4 bases removed from V and 1 base from J, the gap between germline ends came to 13 bases. The chain's CDR3 is CASSQSGLKNTEAFF. DNA of the CDR3: TGTGCCAGCTCACAATCGGGACTGAAGAACACTGAAGCTTTCTTT.

This clonotype appeared a few times. J is TRBJ1-6 and V is TRBV29-1; TRBD1 matches at 7 bases. This CDR3 is 13 amino acids long. Per germline, CDR1 SQVTM and CDR2 ANQGSEA. V gave up 4 bases and J gave up 9 bases; unmatched junction bases: 6. CDR3 protein: CSVGQGGGSPLHF. The CDR3 bases are TGCAGCGTTGGACAGGGCGGAGGTTCACCCCTCCACTTT.

This clonotype was observed at least ten times. The rearrangement links TRBV7-9 to TRBJ1-5; perhaps TRBD1 as D (6 bases). Germline assignment: CDR1 SEHNR and CDR2 FQNEAQ (reference sequence). The CDR3 totals 13 residues. V lost 5 bases and J lost 5, with 10 bases in between. CDR3 nucleotides: TGTGCCAGCAGCCGGGACACCTATCAGCCCCAGCATTTT. Translating gives CASSRDTYQPQHF.

The CDR3 bases are TGCGCCAGCAGCCAACGAGTAGCGGGGAGATACAATGAGCAGTTCTTC. It translates to CASSQRVAGRYNEQFF. This chain uses TRBV4-1 with TRBJ2-1; 8 nucleotides line up with TRBD2. V dropped 2 bases and J dropped 4; count of bases not matched to a gene: 7. The CDR3 consists of 16 residues. Per germline, CDR1 MGHRA and CDR2 YSYEKL.

This clonotype has at least ten counts. The chain is built from TRBV3-1 and TRBJ2-5, with D perhaps TRBD1 (5 bases). Germline lookup yields CDR1 LGHDT and CDR2 YNNKEL (reference sequence). Trimming pared 0 bases from V and 0 bases from J, leaving 8 bases between. This CDR3 is 15 amino acids long. In DNA form, the CDR3 reads TGTGCCAGCAGCCAAGACGCAGGGTACCAAGAGACCCAGTACTTC. Translation gives CASSQDAGYQETQYF.

The rearrangement joins TRBV3-1 to TRBJ2-1, with 10 bases fitting TRBD2. The CDR3 is 16 residues long. Germline CDR1 is LGHDT and CDR2 is YNNKEL (reference sequence). V lost 2 bases, J lost 6 bases, and 7 bases stayed unmatched. The DNA for the CDR3 is TGTGCCAGCAGCCAAAGTTTCACTAGCGGGACCAATGAGCAGTTCTTC. Amino acid sequence: CASSQSFTSGTNEQFF.

This clonotype was counted ten times or more. V gene TRBV6-5 combines with J gene TRBJ2-1, with D unclear. Trimming took off 0 bases at V and 9 bases at J, with 3 bases between the two ends. CDR1 and CDR2 from the germline V gene are MNHEY and SVGAGI. This CDR3 is built from 11 residues. Here the CDR3 reads CASSYSVEQFF. For the CDR3, the DNA is TGTGCCAGCAGTTACTCGGTTGAGCAGTTCTTC.

This clonotype occurred many times. The chain couples TRBV28 to TRBJ2-7; 9 bases are a match to TRBD2. Germline-derived CDR1 and CDR2 are MDHEN and SYDVKM. V shed 4 bases and J 4 bases; nucleotides not matched to a gene: 11. The CDR3 runs to 16 residues. CDR3 residues: CASSSPRAGGLYEQYF. DNA of the CDR3: TGTGCCAGCAGTTCCCCAAGGGCGGGAGGGCTATACGAGCAGTACTTC.

This sequence joins TRBV10-3 and TRBJ2-7, with a weak D call TRBD2 (6 bases). CDR1 is ENHRY, CDR2 SYGVKD, per germline. Trimming stripped 3 bases from V and 7 bases from J, with 13 bases between. The CDR3 runs 13 residues. This CDR3 is CAISEPGGREQYF. The CDR3, as DNA: TGTGCCATCAGTGAACCCGGGGGTCGAGAGCAGTACTTC.

This clonotype was observed at least ten times. V gene TRBV27 combines with J gene TRBJ1-1; D perhaps matches TRBD1 (5 bases). Germline loops: CDR1 MNHEY, CDR2 SMNVEV (reference sequence). V was pared by 7 bases and J by 0 bases, with 12 bases between. The CDR3 is made up of 14 amino acids. For the CDR3, the DNA is TGTGCCAGCACCTCCCGGGGCCTGAACACTGAAGCTTTCTTT. Translated, it gives CASTSRGLNTEAFF.

This clonotype came up many times. The gene calls are TRBV28 and TRBJ2-3; TRBD1 matches 8 bases. CDR3 size: 15 residues. J was trimmed by 4 bases and V by 3 bases; bases with no gene match: 6. Germline loops: CDR1 MDHEN, CDR2 SYDVKM. The DNA for the CDR3 is TGTGCCAGCAGTTTTCACCGGACAGGGCCAGATACGCAGTATTTT. It translates to CASSFHRTGPDTQYF.

CDR3 DNA: TGTGCCAGCAGTTACTCCAGGACAGGGGCAACCTACGAGCAGTACTTC. Amino acid sequence: CASSYSRTGATYEQYF. The chain has TRBV6-2 or TRBV6-3 and TRBJ2-7, with TRBD1 matching 9 bases. Germline-derived CDR1 and CDR2 are MNHEY and SVGEGT. The CDR3 has 16 amino acids. V lost 0 bases, J lost 2 bases, and 5 bases stayed unmatched.

The genes are TRBV19 and TRBJ2-5; the D call may be TRBD1 or TRBD2 (6 bases each). The CDR3 runs to 15 residues. Germline V lookup: CDR1 LNHDA, CDR2 SQIVND (reference sequence). V was pared by 9 bases and J by 2 bases, with 19 bases between. CDR3 DNA: TGTGCCAGCCGAAAGACAGGAGGAGGGCAAGAGACCCAGTACTTC. This gives the protein CASRKTGGGQETQYF.

This clonotype was counted many times. The chain links TRBV12-5 to TRBJ2-2, with TRBD1 matching 8 bases. The V segment lost 1 base and the J segment 1 base; nucleotides outside the gene matches: 14. Germline CDR1 reads LGHNT; CDR2 reads FRNRAP. CDR3 length: 20 amino acids. This CDR3 reads CASGLAKAGTGLLNTGELFF. The CDR3 region has the DNA TGTGCTAGTGGTTTGGCGAAAGCCGGGACAGGCCTACTGAACACCGGGGAGCTGTTTTTT.

This chain links TRBV5-1 with TRBJ2-7, with a tentative D call TRBD1 (5 bases). With 0 bases removed from V and 0 bases from J, the gap between germline ends came to 13 bases. Germline V gives CDR1 SGHRS, CDR2 YFSETQ. CDR3 length: 16 residues. The CDR3 loop reads CASSLGQTLSSYEQYF. Here the CDR3 DNA reads TGCGCCAGCAGCTTGGGACAGACCCTAAGCTCCTACGAGCAGTACTTC. Complete variable domain (other parts from reference TRBV5-1 and TRBJ2-7): KAGVTQTPRYLIKTRGQQVTLSCSPISGHRSVSWYQQTPGQGLQFLFEYFSETQRNKGNFPGRFSGRQFSNSRSEMNVSTLELGDSALYLCASSLGQTLSSYEQYFGPGTRLTVT.

Many counts were recorded for this clonotype. This chain connects TRBV7-9 to TRBJ2-7; D not certain. This CDR3 spans 13 amino acids. Looked up from germline, CDR1 is SEHNR and CDR2 is FQNEAQ (reference sequence). The germline V and J ends were trimmed by 5 bases and 3 bases, with 11 bases remaining between them. The CDR3 sequence is CASSRTYGYEQYF. For the CDR3, the DNA is TGTGCCAGCAGCCGTACCTATGGCTACGAGCAGTACTTC. The variable domain in full, completed from reference TRBV7-9 and TRBJ2-7, reads DTGVSQNPRHKITKRGQNVTFRCDPISEHNRLYWYRQTLGQGPEFLTYFQNEAQLEKSRLLSDRFSAERPKGSFSTLEIQRTEQGDSAMYLCASSRTYGYEQYFGPGTRLTVT.